The T cell receptor (beta chain) described here comes from a study of cytotoxic CD8 clonotypes in ibrutinib-treated CLL (dated by TCRdb to 2020 to 2022). With regard to the full study: The cohort included about 15 treatment-naive and about a dozen relapsed/refractory patients; around 18 were IGHV unmutated. Responses were partial in some 24 patients and complete in 2; after median 68 months follow-up, about 14 stayed in remission and some twelve progressed. Samples at response were collected after a median of approximately twelve months of treatment, with a range of 6 to 36 months. Samples averaged around 280,000 productive templates and 94,082 productive rearrangements. Longitudinal samples were available for about 30% of the roughly 86 trial participants. Cryopreserved peripheral blood mononuclear cells were collected before treatment, at response, and at either disease progression or sustained remission. Every remission and progressive disease sample was obtained while ibrutinib was still being received by the patients. General study outcomes and caveats: Sustained-remission and progressing patients did not have matched sampling times, and lymph node repertoires were not examined. Public clonotypes were rare and either shrank or stayed stable during treatment, and the rise in clonality at ibrutinib response reflected expansion of private clonotypes. Baseline clonality exceeded that of age-matched healthy donors and correlated strongly with circulating CD8+ T-cell counts. Clonality rose at ibrutinib response, remained stable during sustained remission, and dropped back toward baseline at progression.

The time point label, read with the paper, signifies: progressive disease on ibrutinib. Around 2 micrograms of genomic DNA were extracted from cryopreserved PBMCs for TCR beta library preparation. Longitudinal blood samples from CLL patients receiving ibrutinib monotherapy were subjected to high-throughput TCR beta sequencing. Patients were enrolled in a phase 2 open-label single-center ibrutinib monotherapy trial. On a MiSeq, deep resolution sequencing aimed for a depth between 1 in 1 million and 1 in 200,000 T cells, with each clonotype covered around 10x on average. The immunoSEQ hsTCRB Kit was used to generate the TCR beta libraries. The published analysis was carried out like this. The data were analyzed with ImmunoSEQ Analyzer and ImmunoSEQ Data Assistant, and V, D and J gene assignments followed IMGT definitions. Clonality was computed as one minus normalized Shannon entropy of productive rearrangement frequencies, ranging from 0 to 1. Only overrepresented clonotypes making up at least 0.05% of each patient's repertoire were included in the public clonotype analysis. Roughly 13 repertoires from age-matched healthy donors, obtained from immuneACCESS, served as clonality controls. As stored in TCRdb, this immuneACCESS dataset retains in-frame rearrangements with V and J assigned. A fraction of the clones does not appear; measured against another copy, unresolved V genes explain less than half of the discrepancy, and the remainder lacks a known reason. V and J calls and clone size follow that table, whereas D and trimming were derived from the DNA. In this sample the table shows 250,000 to 350,000 clones, roughly four fifths of which occur a single time. In total, the top ten clones hold 5.6% of the sample.

About this clone itself: Its antigen is unknown. No base quality information exists; no much larger clone differs at one position.

CDR1 and CDR2 are drawn from the germline V gene: MGHDK, SYGVNS. The CDR3 contains 13 residues, cysteine and phenylalanine counted. Only the CDR3 portion is preserved as DNA: 39 bases, with reading frame beginning at the first base. V was cut back by 0 bases and J by 8 bases, leaving a gap of 10 bases between them. The sample consisted of PBMCs, taken at disease progression, from a patient treated with ibrutinib. The TCR originated in a human donor with chronic lymphocytic leukemia. Recombination connected TRBV25-1 to TRBJ1-2; the D gene is perhaps TRBD1, from 6 matching bases. This receptor has the CDR3 CASSEYEGEGYTF. The sequence in DNA is TGTGCCAGCAGTGAATATGAGGGGGAGGGCTACACCTTC.